Each of the 13 T cell receptor beta chains below was sequenced from the same sample in a study of CD8+CD57+ T cells in acquired aplastic anemia. TCR beta VDJ and CDR3 were profiled, and genomic DNA was the template. TCRdb re-called the reads with MiXCR, one entry per CDR3 protein. The sample shows around 180,000 distinct CDR3 sequences, 60% to 70% of them seen only once. Input material: sorted CD4+, CD8+, or CD8+CD57+ T cells (not recorded which) from PBMCs. The receptors stem from a human donor in good health.

This clonotype was counted only a few times. The CDR3 region has the DNA TGTGCCAGCAGCTTGACGGACAGACGGAATCAGCCCCAGCATTTT. This codes for CASSLTDRRNQPQHF. The J gene is TRBJ1-5, the V gene TRBV7-8, with D possibly matching TRBD1 (6 bases). Germline CDR1 is SGHVS and CDR2 is FQNEAQ. The CDR3 consists of 15 residues. Between the trimmed V and J ends, which lost 3 bases and 4 bases, there was a span of 13 bases.

The rearrangement joins TRBV2 to TRBJ2-1, with a possible D match to TRBD1 (6 bases). The CDR3 loop spans 14 amino acids. Germline-derived CDR1 and CDR2 are SNHLY and FYNNEI. The V end was cut by 1 base, the J end by 9 bases, with 13 bases between. CDR3 bases: TGTGCCAGCAGTGAAGGACAGGTAACAGGTGAGCAGTTCTTC. Amino acids: CASSEGQVTGEQFF. Full variable domain (rest looked up from reference TRBV2 and TRBJ2-1): EPEVTQTPSHQVTQMGQEVILRCVPISNHLYFYWYRQILGQKVEFLVSFYNNEISEKSEIFDDQFSVERPDGSNFTLKIRSTKLEDSAMYFCASSEGQVTGEQFFGPGTRLTVL.

This clonotype was seen ten or more times. CDR3 DNA sequence: TGCAGTGCTAGTTCAGACAACGCATTCTCCTACGAGCAGTACTTC. As protein: CSASSDNAFSYEQYF. The chain combines TRBV20-1 with TRBJ2-7; no reliable D call. CDR3 size: 15 residues. CDR1 is DFQATT, CDR2 SNEGSKA, per germline (reference sequence). V dropped 3 bases and J dropped 0 bases, with 15 bases sitting between them.

The chain carries TRBV10-3 and TRBJ2-1, with 9 bases fitting TRBD2. Germline V gene data show CDR1 as ENHRY and CDR2 as SYGVKD. The CDR3 length is 15 residues. With 2 bases clipped from V and 8 bases from J, the junction kept 7 bases outside the gene matches. CDR3 residues: CAISEGREGLDEQFF. CDR3 bases: TGTGCCATCAGTGAGGGGCGGGAGGGCCTAGATGAGCAGTTCTTC.

The rearrangement links TRBV10-2 to TRBJ1-4; 7 positions match TRBD1. Germline V gene data show CDR1 as WSHSY and CDR2 as SAAADI. The V segment lost 7 bases and the J segment 8 bases; nucleotides outside the gene matches: 7. The CDR3 is 13 residues long. The CDR3 loop reads CASTGTASEKLFF. The CDR3 nucleotides read TGCGCCAGCACCGGGACAGCTTCCGAAAAACTGTTTTTT.

The chain has TRBV10-3 and TRBJ1-5; no definite D call. The CDR3 contains 14 residues. V was shortened by 10 bases and J by 4 bases, with 17 bases between the two germline ends. Germline V CDR1 and CDR2: ENHRY, SYGVKD. This CDR3 is CATSGPSLNQPQHF. Written as DNA, the CDR3 is TGTGCCACGTCCGGGCCCTCGCTTAATCAGCCCCAGCATTTT.

The chain employs TRBV10-2 and TRBJ1-1; 8 nucleotides line up with TRBD1. This CDR3 is 15 amino acids long. Unmatched junction bases numbered 2, after V lost 1 base and J lost 1 base. Looked up from germline, CDR1 is WSHSY and CDR2 is SAAADI. The CDR3 DNA reads as TGCGCCAGCAGTGAGTGGCAGGGGGCGAACACTGAAGCTTTCTTT. Translated: CASSEWQGANTEAFF.

This clonotype has more than one count but fewer than ten. The J gene is TRBJ2-2, the V gene TRBV2, with D hard to call. This CDR3 contains 10 residues. Germline values: CDR1 SNHLY, CDR2 FYNNEI. V lost 4 bases and J 7 bases, leaving 1 base between the germline ends. In nucleotides, the CDR3 is TGTGCCAGCAGTGTCGGGGAGCTGTTTTTT. It encodes CASSVGELFF.

The chain couples TRBV5-4 to TRBJ2-7, with D tentatively TRBD1 (5 bases). Germline V gene data show CDR1 as SGHNT and CDR2 as YYREEE (reference sequence). The CDR3 has 17 amino acids. The V end lost 1 base, the J end lost 2 bases, and 19 bases lay between the germline ends. CDR3 residues: CASSLRGGAGTPYEQYF. As DNA, the CDR3 is TGTGCCAGCAGCTTGAGGGGCGGTGCCGGAACACCCTACGAGCAGTACTTC.

This clonotype has a single count. The rearrangement links TRBV19 to TRBJ2-7, with TRBD1 matching 7 bases. The CDR3 runs 18 residues. J was trimmed by 2 bases and V by 4 bases; bases with no gene match: 17. Germline CDR1 LNHDA, CDR2 SQIVND (reference sequence). Written as DNA, the CDR3 is TGTGCCAGTAGTACCGTTATTACTTACGGACAGGAAGCCTACGAGCAGTACTTC. It translates to CASSTVITYGQEAYEQYF.

The chain uses TRBV10-3 and TRBJ2-7; tentatively, D is TRBD1 (6 bases). CDR3 length equals 13 residues. V was pared by 7 bases and J by 8 bases, with 18 bases between. Germline V gene sequence: CDR1 ENHRY, CDR2 SYGVKD. CDR3 sequence (DNA): TGTGCCATCAAGGCGACAGGCCCGGGGAAGCAGTACTTC. Translation gives CAIKATGPGKQYF.

The CDR3 loop is CASSLLIGGQETQYF. As DNA, the CDR3 is TGTGCCAGCAGTCTACTAATCGGGGGCCAAGAGACCCAGTACTTC. The chain uses TRBV7-2 and TRBJ2-5; D might be TRBD2 (6 bases). Germline CDR1 SGHTA, CDR2 FQGNSA. Trimming left V 6 bases short and J 1 base short, with 15 bases between. The length of the CDR3 is 15 residues.

With respect to this clonotype: A much larger clonotype is one base distant, so this may be a read error. The chain uses TRBV19 and TRBJ1-3; D is undetermined. The CDR3 is made up of 15 amino acids. Looked up from germline, CDR1 is LNHDA and CDR2 is SQIVND (reference sequence). CDR3 DNA sequence: TGTACCAGACAATTGGACGGGGTGGCTGGAAACACCATATATTTT. It yields the protein CTRQLDGVAGNTIYF.